This is a list of T cell receptor beta chains from one sample in a study of identical twins. TCRdb fed the 5' RACE reads into MiXCR, producing one record per CDR3 protein. The sample lists 200,000 to 250,000 distinct CDR3 sequences, about 7.5% occurring once. The same specimen was also included in a second study, on yellow fever vaccine responses in identical twins.

Sequencing was performed on memory (CD45RO+) T cells sorted from blood. The receptors were sampled from a woman under 30 in good health. Both conserved end residues are part of each CDR3. The D gene is left open where the match is weak. Clone size, where shown, is once, few, many, or a class for clones that have expanded.

V gene	clone size	J gene	D gene	CDR3 protein	CDR3 DNA
TRBV18	few	TRBJ2-5	TRBD1	CASSFRDRGETQYF	TGTGCCAGCTCGTTCCGGGACAGAGGGGAGACCCAGTACTTC
TRBV4-3	many	TRBJ1-5	TRBD1	CASSQETGRQPQHF	TGCGCCAGCAGCCAAGAGACAGGGAGGCAGCCCCAGCATTTT
TRBV29-1	many	TRBJ2-3	TRBD2	CSGGGTSGRRKDTQYF	TGCAGCGGGGGGGGGACTAGCGGGAGGAGGAAAGATACGCAGTATTTT
TRBV7-2	.	TRBJ2-3	TRBD2	CASSLRSSGFRADTQYF	TGTGCCAGCAGCTTAAGGTCTAGCGGATTCAGAGCGGATACGCAGTATTTT
TRBV6-5	many	TRBJ1-6	.	CASGPGTLHF	TGTGCCAGCGGGCCTGGGACCCTCCACTTT
TRBV18	.	TRBJ2-7	TRBD2	CASSRTSGDGEQYF	TGTGCCAGCTCACGGACTAGCGGGGACGGTGAGCAGTACTTC
TRBV15	few	TRBJ2-3	TRBD1	CATSRDRQGTQYF	TGTGCCACCAGCAGAGATCGACAGGGGACGCAGTATTTT
TRBV10-2	.	TRBJ2-7	TRBD2	CASRPAGGSGYEQYF	TGCGCCAGCAGGCCAGCGGGAGGGTCCGGCTACGAGCAGTACTTC
TRBV12-5	few	TRBJ2-1	.	CASGLALNEQFF	TGTGCTAGTGGTTTGGCACTAAATGAGCAGTTCTTC
TRBV4-3	few	TRBJ2-7	.	CASSQELAESYEQYF	TGCGCCAGCAGCCAAGAGCTAGCAGAGTCCTACGAGCAGTACTTC
TRBV7-6	many	TRBJ1-2	.	CASSPWTAPLYGYTF	TGTGCCAGCAGCCCGTGGACAGCTCCCCTCTATGGCTACACCTTC
TRBV4-2	few	TRBJ2-5	.	CASSQGGQGWETQYF	TGTGCCAGCAGCCAGGGTGGGCAGGGTTGGGAGACCCAGTACTTC
TRBV18	few	TRBJ2-7	TRBD1	CASSPSTGIYEQYF	TGTGCCAGCTCACCATCGACAGGGATCTACGAGCAGTACTTC
TRBV3-1	.	TRBJ1-6	TRBD1	CASSRDRTKSSPLHF	TGTGCCAGCAGCCGGGACAGGACTAAATCTTCACCCCTCCACTTT
TRBV6-6	few	TRBJ1-1	.	CASSKRENTEAFF	TGTGCCAGCAGCAAAAGGGAGAACACTGAAGCTTTCTTT
TRBV7-8	many	TRBJ2-5	.	CASSSLTSGGIETQYF	TGTGCCAGCAGCTCCCTCACTTCTGGGGGTATAGAGACCCAGTACTTC
TRBV4-2	few	TRBJ2-3	TRBD2	CASSPTSGSGGDTQYF	TGTGCCAGCAGCCCGACTAGCGGGAGTGGGGGAGATACGCAGTATTTT
TRBV6-5	.	TRBJ2-3	.	CASSYDGPTTGGTQYF	TGTGCCAGCAGTTACGATGGGCCCACCACAGGCGGTACGCAGTATTTT
TRBV2	.	TRBJ2-3	TRBD2	CASSPGLGTDTQYF	TGTGCCAGCAGTCCAGGACTAGGGACAGATACGCAGTATTTT
TRBV7-2	.	TRBJ2-7	.	CASRQAWGPYEQYF	TGTGCCAGCCGGCAGGCCTGGGGGCCCTACGAGCAGTACTTC
TRBV12-3/TRBV12-4	many	TRBJ2-2	.	CASRKGDTGELFF	TGTGCCAGCAGGAAGGGCGACACCGGGGAGCTGTTTTTT
TRBV27	many	TRBJ1-5	.	CASSLDTGNQPQHF	TGTGCCAGCAGTTTAGATACAGGAAATCAGCCCCAGCATTTT
TRBV27	.	TRBJ2-1	TRBD1	CASSTMTGWPSYNEQFF	TGTGCCAGCAGTACGATGACAGGGTGGCCCTCCTACAATGAGCAGTTCTTC
TRBV20-1	many	TRBJ2-2	.	CSARLPLAGEAGELFF	TGCAGTGCTAGACTCCCACTCGCTGGTGAGGCCGGGGAGCTGTTTTTT
TRBV7-2	.	TRBJ1-5	.	CASSLGPGKGQPQHF	TGTGCCAGCAGCTTAGGTCCGGGAAAGGGACAGCCCCAGCATTTT
TRBV20-1	.	TRBJ2-5	TRBD1	CSAERGQEKGETQYF	TGCAGTGCAGAAAGGGGACAGGAGAAGGGAGAGACCCAGTACTTC
TRBV9	many	TRBJ2-5	.	CASSVTDRRGQETQYF	TGTGCCAGCAGCGTAACAGACAGACGAGGCCAAGAGACCCAGTACTTC